This T cell receptor (beta chain) is drawn from a study of CD8+ T cells in alopecia areata. The study, taken as a whole, reports: In scalp, tofacitinib significantly decreased clonality and expanded CD8+ clones among the top 100.

In germline, CDR1 is SQVTM, CDR2 ANQGSEA. Trimming left V 3 bases short and J 4 bases short, with 12 bases between. CDR3 length equals 13 residues. A remark on this clone: Its cognate antigen is unknown.

Isolated RNA was reverse transcribed into cDNA used as the sequencing template. Clones were read by immunoSEQ multiplex PCR, and TCRdb kept only the in-frame ones, dropping some. The data contain 120,000 or so clones, 60% to 65% of them singletons. Treatment described: oral pan-JAK inhibitor, 5-10 mg twice daily. Both CD4+ and CD8+ T cells were separated by sorting PBMCs. The sequence was collected from a human donor with alopecia areata. The chain is built from TRBV29-1 and TRBJ1-2, with D uncertain. Sequenced here: CD4+ T cells sorted from blood, sampled at week 4, from a patient treated with tofacitinib. The DNA for the CDR3 is TGCAGCGTTGATGCGCGAGGCCCCTATGGCTACACCTTC. Encoded protein: CSVDARGPYGYTF.